Described below is a single TCR beta chain sequence and its context. Antigen specificity is unknown. The data stem from a study of CD8 T cells in ankylosing spondylitis. Quantitative 5'-RACE with molecular barcodes was used to make the TCR beta libraries. TCRdb redid the calling of the 5' RACE reads with MiXCR, one entry per CDR3 protein. Among 450,000 to 550,000 distinct CDR3 sequences listed, under 5.5% were seen once. Points from the study as a whole: In peripheral blood, disease-linked CD8+ clones occurred at relatively low frequencies. In the blood and synovial fluid of reactive arthritis, some motif variants had been previously reported. Made up of roughly 8 highly homologous variants, a TCR beta motif appeared characteristic of ankylosing spondylitis blood. Enrichment of disease-linked clones was reportedly significant in matched ankylosing spondylitis synovial fluid.

V was shortened by 7 bases and J by 1 base, with 7 bases between the two germline ends. CDR1 and CDR2 (germline): MNHEY, SVGEGT. The length of the CDR3 is 12 residues. Input material: blood, either unsorted or a sorted T cell fraction (not recorded which). The sequence was obtained from a male donor with ankylosing spondylitis. The chain couples TRBV6-2 or TRBV6-3 to TRBJ1-1; no clear D. The CDR3 coding sequence is TGTGCCAGCACCAAATCGAACACTGAAGCTTTCTTT. Its translation: CASTKSNTEAFF.